These T cell receptor beta chains were read from a single sample in a study of cytomegalovirus exposure and HLA in healthy donors. Method: immunoSEQ multiplex PCR; TCRdb's copy keeps in-frame clones and lacks some. The sample has approximately 82,000 clones, over 9% seen once. Sequencing was done on a sample of PBMCs. These receptors were taken from a man aged 60 to 69 in good health and CMV-seropositive. Both conserved end residues are part of each CDR3. A D gene is named only where the DNA matches it firmly. Expanded clones are given a class, and other clones once, few, many or no size at all.

>TRBV7-8|TRBJ2-5|TRBD1|NA
CASSLVDRVVYGTQYF
TGTGCCAGCAGCTTAGTAGACAGGGTGGTCTATGGGACCCAGTACTTC
>TRBV29-1|TRBJ2-7|TRBD2|few
CSVARLAGDYEQYF
TGCAGCGTTGCCCGACTAGCGGGAGACTACGAGCAGTACTTC
>TRBV5-4|TRBJ2-5|TRBD2|few
CASSLGGGTKAETQYF
TGTGCCAGCAGCCTCGGGGGAGGGACGAAGGCAGAGACCCAGTACTTC
>TRBV6-6|TRBJ1-2|NA|NA
CASTPGVGYTF
TGTGCCAGCACACCCGGGGTCGGCTACACCTTC
>TRBV2|TRBJ1-1|TRBD1|NA
CASSRQGPRAFF
TGTGCCAGCAGTAGACAGGGCCCACGGGCTTTCTTT
>TRBV11-2|TRBJ2-7|TRBD2|few
CASSLGAGLAGEISHEQYF
TGTGCCAGCAGCTTAGGGGCCGGACTAGCGGGAGAAATTTCCCACGAGCAGTACTTC
>TRBV19|TRBJ1-5|NA|few
CASSIPPSNQPQHF
TGTGCCAGTAGTATCCCTCCCAGCAATCAGCCCCAGCATTTT
>TRBV6-4|TRBJ1-1|TRBD1|NA
CARRGTAFPNTEAFF
TGTGCCAGGAGAGGGACAGCCTTTCCGAACACTGAAGCTTTCTTT
>TRBV28|TRBJ2-7|NA|few
CASSRGTDPYEQYF
TGTGCCAGCAGTCGGGGGACGGATCCCTACGAGCAGTACTTC
>TRBV4-1|TRBJ2-1|TRBD2|few
CASSLRLAGGDNEQFF
TGCGCCAGCAGCCTGAGACTAGCGGGAGGGGACAATGAGCAGTTCTTC
>TRBV30|TRBJ1-1|NA|NA
CACGGLSVEAFF
TGTGCCTGCGGGGGGCTGTCGGTCGAAGCTTTCTTT
>TRBV19|TRBJ2-3|TRBD1|few
CASSRDRGADTQYF
TGTGCCAGTAGTCGGGACAGGGGTGCAGATACGCAGTATTTT
>TRBV7-3|TRBJ2-1|NA|few
CASSLGQSGNEQFF
TGTGCCAGCAGCTTAGGGCAAAGCGGCAATGAGCAGTTCTTC
>TRBV6-1|TRBJ1-5|NA|few
CASSDGVINQPQHF
TGTGCCAGCAGTGACGGGGTGATCAATCAGCCCCAGCATTTT
>TRBV28|TRBJ2-3|TRBD2|many
CASRPSGSSTDTQYF
TGTGCCAGCAGGCCTAGCGGGAGCAGCACAGATACGCAGTATTTT
>TRBV6-6|TRBJ1-4|NA|few
CASSPSDKDEKLFF
TGTGCCAGCAGCCCCAGTGACAAGGATGAAAAACTGTTTTTT
>TRBV2|TRBJ1-1|NA|few
CASSGGNTEAFF
TGTGCCAGCAGTGGAGGGAACACTGAAGCTTTCTTT
>TRBV5-4|TRBJ2-1|TRBD2|NA
CASSSGTSAQSSYNEQFF
TGTGCCAGCAGCTCCGGGACTAGCGCCCAGTCTTCCTACAATGAGCAGTTCTTC
>TRBV9|TRBJ2-3|NA|few
CASSPSHLQALALLYF
TGTGCCAGCAGTCCGAGCCACTTACAAGCCCTAGCGCTTCTGTATTTT
>TRBV27|TRBJ2-5|NA|NA
CASSLLRRESMRQETQYF
TGTGCCAGCAGTTTACTGCGCAGGGAAAGTATGAGGCAAGAGACCCAGTACTTC
>TRBV27|TRBJ1-5|NA|NA
CASSLFGQTNQQGDQPQHF
TGTGCCAGCAGTTTATTTGGCCAGACGAACCAACAAGGGGATCAGCCCCAGCATTTT
>TRBV7-2|TRBJ1-2|NA|NA
CASSQPGQPWGYTF
TGTGCCAGCAGCCAACCGGGACAACCCTGGGGCTACACCTTC
>TRBV2|TRBJ2-5|TRBD1|NA
CASRSGTGVETQYF
TGTGCCAGCAGGTCCGGGACAGGGGTGGAGACCCAGTACTTC
>TRBV28|TRBJ2-6|TRBD1|NA
CASTAGGDFSGANVLTF
TGTGCCAGCACGGCAGGGGGTGATTTCTCTGGGGCCAACGTCCTGACTTTC
>TRBV5-1|TRBJ1-4|TRBD1|NA
CASSVQGAGEKLFF
TGCGCCAGCAGCGTTCAGGGGGCAGGGGAAAAACTGTTTTTT
>TRBV2|TRBJ1-5|NA|NA
CASNRVNQPQHF
TGTGCCAGCAACAGGGTTAATCAGCCCCAGCATTTT
>TRBV28|TRBJ1-4|TRBD1|NA
CATGTVATNEKLFF
TGTGCCACCGGGACAGTTGCAACTAATGAAAAACTGTTTTTT
>TRBV5-6|TRBJ2-6|NA|NA
CASSFSGTLSGANVLTF
TGTGCCAGCAGCTTTTCCGGGACACTCTCTGGGGCCAACGTCCTGACTTTC
>TRBV28|TRBJ1-5|NA|few
CASTRRPQSQPQHF
TGTGCCAGCACCCGGAGACCCCAGAGTCAGCCCCAGCATTTT